Below are 7 T cell receptor beta chains sequenced from a single sample in a study of radiotherapy plus CTLA-4 blockade in lung cancer. The protocol was immunoSEQ multiplex PCR, while the TCRdb copy is restricted to in-frame clones and leaves out a portion. The sample yields 64,000 or so clones, approximately 70% seen once. Source: peripheral blood, taken from a patient treated with radiotherapy plus ipilimumab. The receptors were sampled from a human donor with non-small cell lung cancer whose response to radiotherapy plus ipilimumab could not be evaluated.

This clone was picked up a small number of times. This chain links TRBV7-2 with TRBJ2-5, with D maybe TRBD1 (8 bases). The CDR3 runs 15 residues. The V and J ends lost 7 bases and 6 bases respectively, with 21 bases between them. Germline-derived CDR1 and CDR2 are SGHTA and FQGNSA. The CDR3 reads CASTLHTGGEKTQYF. The CDR3 DNA reads TGTGCCAGCACCCTTCATACAGGGGGGGAGAAGACCCAGTACTTC.

The J gene is TRBJ2-7, the V gene TRBV9, with 8 bases lining up with TRBD2. V lost 4 bases, J lost 5 bases, and 8 bases stayed unmatched. CDR3 size: 14 residues. Germline CDR1 reads SGDLS; CDR2 reads YYNGEE. The CDR3 region has the DNA TGTGCCAGCAGCAGGGTCGGGGGGGCCGACGAGCAGTACTTC. As protein: CASSRVGGADEQYF.

This clone was observed a handful of times. This chain links TRBV30 with TRBJ1-1; 10 bases are shared with TRBD1. Germline V gene data show CDR1 as GTSNPN and CDR2 as SVGIG (reference sequence). The CDR3 has 14 amino acids. V was clipped by 7 bases and J by 5 bases; unmatched bases: 10. The CDR3 DNA is TGTGCCTCGAGGGGGGACAGGGGCGGGACTGAAGCTTTCTTT. Its protein is CASRGDRGGTEAFF.

The chain joins TRBV2 to TRBJ1-2; 8 positions match TRBD1. J lost 2 bases, V lost 4 bases, and 6 bases had no gene match. The CDR3 runs to 15 residues. Germline lookup yields CDR1 SNHLY and CDR2 FYNNEI. CDR3 protein: CASSGLRGPNYGYTF. CDR3 coding DNA: TGTGCCAGCAGTGGACTCAGGGGGCCCAACTATGGCTACACCTTC. Using reference TRBV2 and TRBJ1-2 for the parts outside the CDR3, the full variable domain is EPEVTQTPSHQVTQMGQEVILRCVPISNHLYFYWYRQILGQKVEFLVSFYNNEISEKSEIFDDQFSVERPDGSNFTLKIRSTKLEDSAMYFCASSGLRGPNYGYTFGSGTRLTVV.

The chain couples TRBV6-1 to TRBJ2-5; 8 positions match TRBD1. Losses at the gene ends were 6 bases for V and 5 bases for J; bases not matched to a gene: 8. Germline V gene data show CDR1 as MNHNS and CDR2 as SASEGT. This CDR3 comprises 14 residues. The CDR3 loop is CASRSRGQWETQYF. DNA of the CDR3: TGTGCCAGCAGATCCAGGGGGCAGTGGGAGACCCAGTACTTC.

This clone was counted a few times. V is TRBV15 and J is TRBJ1-2, with D unclear. There are 16 residues in the CDR3. The germline V and J ends were trimmed by 1 base and 3 bases, with 15 bases remaining between them. Germline-derived CDR1 and CDR2 are LNHNV and YYDKDF (reference sequence). CDR3 bases: TGTGCCACCAGCAGAGGTCTCGGTTTAAGCCACTATGGCTACACCTTC. Residues: CATSRGLGLSHYGYTF.

The chain has TRBV7-9 and TRBJ1-6; 7 nucleotides agree with TRBD1. The CDR3 contains 15 residues. V was clipped by 1 base and J by 6 bases; unmatched bases: 3. CDR1 and CDR2 (germline): SEHNR, FQNEAQ (reference sequence). The CDR3 spells CASSLGSGGNSPLHF. The CDR3 DNA reads as TGTGCCAGCAGCTTAGGATCAGGGGGTAATTCACCCCTCCACTTT.